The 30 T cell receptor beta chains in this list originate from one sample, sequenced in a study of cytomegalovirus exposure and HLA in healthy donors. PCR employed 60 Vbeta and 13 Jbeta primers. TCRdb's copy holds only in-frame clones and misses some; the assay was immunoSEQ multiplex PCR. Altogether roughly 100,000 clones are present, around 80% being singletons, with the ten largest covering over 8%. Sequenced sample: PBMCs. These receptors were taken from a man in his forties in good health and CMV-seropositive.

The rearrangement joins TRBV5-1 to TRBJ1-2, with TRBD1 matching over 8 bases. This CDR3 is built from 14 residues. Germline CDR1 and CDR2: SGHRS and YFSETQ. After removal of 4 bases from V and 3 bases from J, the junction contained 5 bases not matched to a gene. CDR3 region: CASSDQTGDYGYTF. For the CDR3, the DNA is TGCGCCAGCAGCGATCAGACAGGGGACTATGGCTACACCTTC.

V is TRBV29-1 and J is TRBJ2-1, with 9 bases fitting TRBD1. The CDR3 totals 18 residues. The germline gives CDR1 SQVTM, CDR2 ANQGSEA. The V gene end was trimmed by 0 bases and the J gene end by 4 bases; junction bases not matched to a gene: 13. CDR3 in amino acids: CSVEDPSTKGQGYNEQFF. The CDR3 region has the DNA TGCAGCGTTGAAGATCCCTCGACTAAAGGACAGGGGTACAATGAGCAGTTCTTC.

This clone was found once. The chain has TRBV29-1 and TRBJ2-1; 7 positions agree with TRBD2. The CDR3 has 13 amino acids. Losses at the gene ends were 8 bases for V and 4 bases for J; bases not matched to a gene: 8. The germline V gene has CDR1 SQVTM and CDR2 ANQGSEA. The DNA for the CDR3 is TGCAGCACTCCGGGACTAACATACAATGAGCAGTTCTTC. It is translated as CSTPGLTYNEQFF.

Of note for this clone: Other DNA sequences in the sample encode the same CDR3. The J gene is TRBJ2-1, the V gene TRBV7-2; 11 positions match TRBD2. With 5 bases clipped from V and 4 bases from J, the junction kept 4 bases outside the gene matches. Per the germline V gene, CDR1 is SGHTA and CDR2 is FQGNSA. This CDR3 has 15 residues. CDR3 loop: CASSPTSGGYNEQFF. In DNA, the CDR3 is TGTGCCAGCAGCCCTACTAGCGGGGGATACAATGAGCAGTTCTTC.

The CDR3 DNA sequence: TGTGCCAGCTCACGTACGGGAGTAGGCACCGGGGAGCTGTTTTTT. Translated: CASSRTGVGTGELFF. The chain is built from TRBV18 and TRBJ2-2; weak D call: TRBD2 (6 bases). Germline CDR1 KGHSH, CDR2 LQKENI. The CDR3 loop spans 15 amino acids. Trimming took 4 bases from V and 4 from J, leaving 13 bases between them.

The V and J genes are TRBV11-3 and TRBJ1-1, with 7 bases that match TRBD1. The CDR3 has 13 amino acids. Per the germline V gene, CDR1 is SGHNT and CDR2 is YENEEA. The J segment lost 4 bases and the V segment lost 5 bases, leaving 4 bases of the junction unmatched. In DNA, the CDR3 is TGTGCCAGCAGCACAGGGGAACGCACTGAAGCTTTCTTT. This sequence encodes CASSTGERTEAFF.

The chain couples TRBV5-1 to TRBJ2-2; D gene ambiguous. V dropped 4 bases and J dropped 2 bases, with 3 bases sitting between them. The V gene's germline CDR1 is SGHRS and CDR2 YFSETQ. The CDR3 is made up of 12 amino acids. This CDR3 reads CASSQNTGELFF. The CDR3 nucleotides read TGCGCCAGCAGCCAAAACACCGGGGAGCTGTTTTTT.

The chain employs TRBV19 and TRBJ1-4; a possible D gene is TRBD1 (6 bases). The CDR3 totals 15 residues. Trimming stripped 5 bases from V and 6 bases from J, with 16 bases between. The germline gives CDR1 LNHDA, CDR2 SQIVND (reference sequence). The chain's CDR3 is CASSANRAGDEKLFF. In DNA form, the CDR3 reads TGTGCCAGTAGTGCCAACAGGGCGGGAGATGAAAAACTGTTTTTT.

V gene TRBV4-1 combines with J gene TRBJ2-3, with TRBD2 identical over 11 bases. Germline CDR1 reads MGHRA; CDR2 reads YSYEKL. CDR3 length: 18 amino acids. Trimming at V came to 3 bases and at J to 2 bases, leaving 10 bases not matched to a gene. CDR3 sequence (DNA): TGCGCCAGCAGCCAGGCCGGGACTAGCGGCATAACCACAGATACGCAGTATTTT. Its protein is CASSQAGTSGITTDTQYF.

The CDR3 sequence is CASSLKFRGYNEQFF. CDR3 coding DNA: TGTGCCAGCAGCTTGAAGTTTCGCGGTTACAATGAGCAGTTCTTC. The chain is built from TRBV7-9 and TRBJ2-1; D uncertain. Germline-derived CDR1 and CDR2 are SEHNR and FQNEAQ (reference sequence). V dropped 3 bases and J dropped 4 bases, with 13 bases sitting between them. The CDR3 contains 15 residues.

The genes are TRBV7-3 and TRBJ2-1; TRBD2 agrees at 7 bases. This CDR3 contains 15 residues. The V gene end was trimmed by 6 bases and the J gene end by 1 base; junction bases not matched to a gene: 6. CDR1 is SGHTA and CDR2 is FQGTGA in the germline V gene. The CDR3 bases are TGTGCCAGCAGTCCAATAGCGGGTTCCTACAATGAGCAGTTCTTC. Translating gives CASSPIAGSYNEQFF.

As DNA, the CDR3 is TGTGCCAGCAGTGAGAGTTGGGAGCAGTTCTTC. Its protein product is CASSESWEQFF. This sequence joins TRBV2 and TRBJ2-1; D unclear. Germline values: CDR1 SNHLY, CDR2 FYNNEI. Trimming left V 3 bases short and J 10 bases short, with 7 bases between. CDR3 size: 11 residues.

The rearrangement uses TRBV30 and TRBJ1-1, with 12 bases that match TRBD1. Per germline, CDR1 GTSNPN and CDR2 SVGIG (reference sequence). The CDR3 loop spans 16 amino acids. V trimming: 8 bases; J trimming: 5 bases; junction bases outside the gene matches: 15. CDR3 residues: CARDSGTGGRKTEAFF. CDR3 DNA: TGTGCCAGAGATTCCGGGACAGGGGGCAGGAAAACTGAAGCTTTCTTT.

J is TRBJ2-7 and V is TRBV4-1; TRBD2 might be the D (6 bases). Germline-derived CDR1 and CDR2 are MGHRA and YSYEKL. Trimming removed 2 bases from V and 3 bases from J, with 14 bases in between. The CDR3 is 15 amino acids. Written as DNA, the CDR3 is TGCGCCAGCAGCCAAAATAAGGGACTCCACTACGAGCAGTACTTC. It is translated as CASSQNKGLHYEQYF.

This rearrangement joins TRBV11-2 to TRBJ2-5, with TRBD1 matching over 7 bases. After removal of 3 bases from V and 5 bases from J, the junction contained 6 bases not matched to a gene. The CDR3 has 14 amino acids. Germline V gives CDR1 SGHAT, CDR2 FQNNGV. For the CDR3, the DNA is TGTGCCAGCAGCTTCGACAGGGTGGGGGAGACCCAGTACTTC. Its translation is CASSFDRVGETQYF.

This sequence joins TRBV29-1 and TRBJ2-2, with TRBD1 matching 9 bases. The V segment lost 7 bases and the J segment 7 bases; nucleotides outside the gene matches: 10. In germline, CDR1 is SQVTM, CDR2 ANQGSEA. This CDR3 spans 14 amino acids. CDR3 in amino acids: CSARRTGANGELFF. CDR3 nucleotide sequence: TGCAGCGCCCGTCGGACAGGGGCGAACGGGGAGCTGTTTTTT.

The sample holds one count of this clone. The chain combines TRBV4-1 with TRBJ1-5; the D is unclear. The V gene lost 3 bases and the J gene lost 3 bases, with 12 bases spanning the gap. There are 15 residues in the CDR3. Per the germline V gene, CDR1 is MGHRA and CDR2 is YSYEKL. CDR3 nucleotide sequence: TGCGCCAGCAGCCAGAGGTTCAGCATCAATCAGCCCCAGCATTTT. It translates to CASSQRFSINQPQHF.

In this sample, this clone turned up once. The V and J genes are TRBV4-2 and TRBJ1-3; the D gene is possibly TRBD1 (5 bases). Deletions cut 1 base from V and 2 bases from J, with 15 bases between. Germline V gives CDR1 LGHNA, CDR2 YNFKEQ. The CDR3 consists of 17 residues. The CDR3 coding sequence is TGTGCCAGCAGCCAAGGGCAGGGCCCTTCGACTGGAAACACCATATATTTT. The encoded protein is CASSQGQGPSTGNTIYF.

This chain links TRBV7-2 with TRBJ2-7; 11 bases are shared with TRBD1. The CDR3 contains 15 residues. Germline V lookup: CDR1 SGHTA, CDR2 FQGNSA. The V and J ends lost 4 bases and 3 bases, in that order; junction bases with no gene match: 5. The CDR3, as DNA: TGTGCCAGCAGCTCAGCGGGGACAGGGGGCTACGAGCAGTACTTC. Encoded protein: CASSSAGTGGYEQYF.

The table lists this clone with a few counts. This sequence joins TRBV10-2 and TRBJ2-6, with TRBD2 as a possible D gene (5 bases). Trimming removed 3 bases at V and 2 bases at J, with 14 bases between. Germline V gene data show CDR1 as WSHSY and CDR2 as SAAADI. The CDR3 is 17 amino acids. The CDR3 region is CASSDRSGVTGANVLTF. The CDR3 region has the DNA TGCGCCAGCAGTGATAGATCCGGGGTCACTGGGGCCAACGTCCTGACTTTC.

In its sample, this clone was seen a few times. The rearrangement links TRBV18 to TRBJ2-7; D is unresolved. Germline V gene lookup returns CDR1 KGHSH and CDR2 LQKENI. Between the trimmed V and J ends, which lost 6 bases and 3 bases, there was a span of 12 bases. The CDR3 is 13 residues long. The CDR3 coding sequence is TGTGCCAGCTCCTCCATCCGGAGCTACGAGCAGTACTTC. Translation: CASSSIRSYEQYF. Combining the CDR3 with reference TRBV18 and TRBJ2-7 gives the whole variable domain NAGVMQNPRHLVRRRGQEARLRCSPMKGHSHVYWYRQLPEEGLKFMVYLQKENIIDESGMPKERFSAEFPKEGPSILRIQQVVRGDSAAYFCASSSIRSYEQYFGPGTRLTVT.

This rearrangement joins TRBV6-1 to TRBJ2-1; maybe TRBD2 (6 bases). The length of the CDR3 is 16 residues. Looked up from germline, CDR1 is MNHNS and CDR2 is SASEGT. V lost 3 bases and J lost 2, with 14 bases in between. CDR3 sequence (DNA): TGTGCCAGCAGTGACCGGGGACTTTCTCCCTACAATGAGCAGTTCTTC. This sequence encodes CASSDRGLSPYNEQFF.

DNA of the CDR3: TGTGCCAGCAGCTCTGGGACTAGCGGGAGCGAGCAGTACTTC. Translating gives CASSSGTSGSEQYF. This sequence joins TRBV7-3 and TRBJ2-7, with 14 bases fitting TRBD2. The CDR3 has 14 residues. The junction had 2 bases not matched to a gene; V was cut back by 4 bases and J by 6 bases. The germline V gene encodes CDR1 SGHTA and CDR2 FQGTGA. The variable domain in full, with the rest retrieved from reference TRBV7-3 and TRBJ2-7, is GAGVSQTPSNKVTEKGKYVELRCDPISGHTALYWYRQSLGQGPEFLIYFQGTGAADDSGLPNDRFFAVRPEGSVSTLKIQRTERGDSAVYLCASSSGTSGSEQYFGPGTRLTVT.

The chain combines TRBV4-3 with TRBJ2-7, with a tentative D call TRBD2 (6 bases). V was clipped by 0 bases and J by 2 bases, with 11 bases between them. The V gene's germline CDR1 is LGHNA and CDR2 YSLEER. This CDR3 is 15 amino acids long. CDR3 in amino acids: CASSQDAGPPYEQYF. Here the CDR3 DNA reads TGCGCCAGCAGCCAAGACGCGGGGCCCCCCTACGAGCAGTACTTC.

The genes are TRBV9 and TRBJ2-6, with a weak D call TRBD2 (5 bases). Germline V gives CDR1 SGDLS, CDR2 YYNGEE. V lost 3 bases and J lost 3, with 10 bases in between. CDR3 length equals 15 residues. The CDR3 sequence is CASSAREGGANVLTF. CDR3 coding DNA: TGTGCCAGCAGCGCGAGGGAAGGTGGGGCCAACGTCCTGACTTTC.

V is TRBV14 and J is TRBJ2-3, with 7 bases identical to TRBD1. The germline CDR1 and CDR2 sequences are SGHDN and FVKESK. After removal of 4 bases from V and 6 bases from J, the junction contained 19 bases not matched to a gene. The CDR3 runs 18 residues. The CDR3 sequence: CASSRNDRVRLLWDTQYF. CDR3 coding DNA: TGTGCCAGCAGCCGCAACGACAGGGTGAGGTTATTGTGGGATACGCAGTATTTT.

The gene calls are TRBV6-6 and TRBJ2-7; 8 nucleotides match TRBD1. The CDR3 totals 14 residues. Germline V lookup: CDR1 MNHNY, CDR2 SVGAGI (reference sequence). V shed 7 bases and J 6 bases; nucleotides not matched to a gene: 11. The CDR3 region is CASKLWTGSTEQYF. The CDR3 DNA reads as TGTGCCAGCAAACTGTGGACAGGGTCTACCGAGCAGTACTTC.

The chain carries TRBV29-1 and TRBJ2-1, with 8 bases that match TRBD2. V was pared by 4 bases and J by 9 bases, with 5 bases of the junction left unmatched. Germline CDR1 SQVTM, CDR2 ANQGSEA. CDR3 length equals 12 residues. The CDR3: CSVAAGVREQFF. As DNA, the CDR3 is TGCAGCGTTGCAGCGGGAGTTCGTGAGCAGTTCTTC.

CDR3 residues: CASSPTGLYGYTF. In DNA, the CDR3 is TGTGCCAGCAGCCCTACAGGCCTCTATGGCTACACCTTC. The rearrangement links TRBV7-9 to TRBJ1-2, with D perhaps matching TRBD1 (5 bases). Trimming pared 5 bases from V and 4 bases from J, leaving 11 bases between. This CDR3 has 13 amino acids. Germline values: CDR1 SEHNR, CDR2 FQNEAQ (reference sequence).

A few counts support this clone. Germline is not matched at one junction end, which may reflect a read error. The CDR3 DNA is TGTGCTAGCAGCTTAGCGGGGGGGGACACCGGGGAGCTGTTTTTT. Its translation: CASSLAGGDTGELFF. J is TRBJ2-2 and V is TRBV7-7, with TRBD2 identical over 11 bases. The CDR3 is 15 amino acids. Germline V gene sequence: CDR1 SSHAT, CDR2 FNYEAQ (reference sequence).